This T cell receptor beta chain was captured by sequencing in a study of T cell repertoires in cytomegalovirus infection. Overall study: It was recently identified HLA-C-restricted and well-studied HLA-B-restricted CMV epitopes that the study used.

J lost 1 base, V lost 4 bases, and 5 bases had no gene match. CDR1 and CDR2 from the germline V gene are DFQATT and SNEGSKA (reference sequence). The CDR3 covers 16 residues. In its sample, this clonotype was seen a few times. Its antigen is not identified. A single record per CDR3 protein comes from TCRdb applying MiXCR to the reads. The repertoire has about 890,000 distinct CDR3 sequences, approximately 31% of them found once; the top ten carry roughly 13%. The sequenced sample was cultured CD8+ T cells from PBMCs, obtained from culture after CMV antigen stimulation. The chain couples TRBV20-1 to TRBJ2-1; 12 positions match TRBD2. The receptor comes from a human donor in good health (CMV status not recorded). Some clones in this sample may be carry-over from other donors' samples. DNA of the CDR3: TGCAGTGCTAATGGACTAGCGGGGAGTTCCTACAATGAGCAGTTCTTC. Protein product: CSANGLAGSSYNEQFF.